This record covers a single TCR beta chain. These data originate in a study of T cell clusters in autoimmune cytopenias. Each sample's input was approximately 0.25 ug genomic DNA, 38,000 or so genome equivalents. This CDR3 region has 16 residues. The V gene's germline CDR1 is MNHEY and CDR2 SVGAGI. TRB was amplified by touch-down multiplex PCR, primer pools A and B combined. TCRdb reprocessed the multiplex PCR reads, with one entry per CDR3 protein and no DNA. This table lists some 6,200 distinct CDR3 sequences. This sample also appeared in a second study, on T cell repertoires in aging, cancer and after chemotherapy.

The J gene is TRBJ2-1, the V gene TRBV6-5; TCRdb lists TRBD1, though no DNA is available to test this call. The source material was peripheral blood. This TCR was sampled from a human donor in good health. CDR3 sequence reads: CARSDLTGQGVYEQFF.